This entry is about one T cell receptor beta chain. The sample comes from a study of blood T cell repertoires in COVID-19. Sequenced by immunoSEQ multiplex PCR; TCRdb stores in-frame clones only, minus some. Of around 360,000 clones listed, over 75% were seen once; the top ten hold about 2.1%. This CDR3 has 12 residues. Between the trimmed V and J ends, which lost 1 base and 3 bases, there was a span of 7 bases. CDR1 is GTSNPN, CDR2 SVGIG, per germline (reference sequence). The chain uses TRBV30 and TRBJ2-7, with D unclear. The sequenced sample consisted of PBMCs or T cells enriched from blood (not recorded which). The receptor was derived from a man between 40 and 49 years old in a cohort exposed to, infected with or recovered from COVID-19 (not recorded which). The CDR3 loop reads CAWSANSYEQYF. The CDR3 DNA reads TGTGCCTGGAGTGCGAACAGCTACGAGCAGTACTTC. Drawing the rest from reference TRBV30 and TRBJ2-7, the complete variable domain is SQTIHQWPATLVQPVGSPLSLECTVEGTSNPNLYWYRQAAGRGLQLLFYSVGIGQISSEVPQNLSASRPQDRQFILSSKKLLLSDSGFYLCAWSANSYEQYFGPGTRLTVT.